One and the same sample provided the 28 T cell receptor beta chains below, sequenced in a study of blood T cell repertoires in COVID-19. The method was immunoSEQ multiplex PCR; TCRdb's version includes in-frame clones alone and lacks a portion of them. Of about 140,000 clones listed, around 81% are singletons. The specimen was peripheral blood. The source of these receptors is a human donor in a cohort sampled during active COVID-19.

Notes on this clone: Other DNA sequences within the sample encode an identical CDR3. The rearrangement joins TRBV3-1 (or the pseudogene TRBV3-2) to TRBJ1-1; tentatively, D is TRBD1 (6 bases). The CDR3 runs 14 residues. Germline V CDR1 and CDR2: LGHDT, YNNKEL (reference sequence). The V end was cut by 3 bases, the J end by 1 base, with 9 bases between. As DNA, the CDR3 is TGTGCCAGCAGCCATGCGGGGGCGAACACTGAAGCTTTCTTT. Residues: CASSHAGANTEAFF.

As concerns this clone: Other nucleotide sequences in the sample specify the same CDR3. The rearrangement links TRBV2 to TRBJ2-5; 8 nucleotides agree with TRBD1. Germline V CDR1 and CDR2: SNHLY, FYNNEI. This CDR3 has 13 residues. The trim removed 6 bases at V and 1 base at J, leaving 1 base unmatched. The CDR3 nucleotides read TGTGCCAGCAGCGGGACAGGCCAAGAGACCCAGTACTTC. Protein: CASSGTGQETQYF.

This clone was seen only a few times. V is TRBV2 and J is TRBJ2-7, with D possibly TRBD1 on 5 matching bases. Germline V lookup: CDR1 SNHLY, CDR2 FYNNEI. Trimming stripped 1 base from V and 9 bases from J, with 13 bases between. The CDR3 loop spans 13 amino acids. CDR3 in DNA: TGTGCCAGCAGTGAAGGGCTGCAGGGTGTGCAGTACTTC. Protein sequence: CASSEGLQGVQYF.

As DNA, the CDR3 is TGTGCCAGCAGCCCCGGGACAGGGACATACGAGCAGTACTTC. It translates to CASSPGTGTYEQYF. The chain employs TRBV3-1 (or the pseudogene TRBV3-2) and TRBJ2-7, with 9 bases aligning to TRBD1. V lost 4 bases to trimming and J lost 4 bases; unmatched junction nucleotides: 5. The CDR3 consists of 14 residues. Germline CDR1 and CDR2: LGHDT and YNNKEL (reference sequence).

This clone was counted only a few times. The chain links TRBV7-9 to TRBJ2-1; tentatively, D is TRBD1 (6 bases). This CDR3 region has 17 residues. The V gene's germline CDR1 is SEHNR and CDR2 FQNEAQ (reference sequence). Trimming cost V 2 bases and J 4 bases, with 18 bases left between them. CDR3 loop: CASSLTSGEVRYNEQFF. Here the CDR3 DNA reads TGTGCCAGCAGCTTAACATCAGGGGAAGTTAGATACAATGAGCAGTTCTTC.

A single count supports this clone. The genes are TRBV7-7 and TRBJ2-5; D is uncertain. CDR3 size: 12 residues. With 5 bases removed from V and 4 bases from J, the gap between germline ends came to 8 bases. Germline-derived CDR1 and CDR2 are SSHAT and FNYEAQ (reference sequence). The CDR3 DNA reads as TGTGCCAGCAGCCCCCTCGTAGAGACCCAGTACTTC. Translating it yields CASSPLVETQYF.

V gene TRBV5-6 combines with J gene TRBJ1-6; D might be TRBD1 (5 bases). Germline loops: CDR1 SGHDT, CDR2 YYEEEE. V lost 4 bases and J 9 bases, leaving 14 bases between the germline ends. The CDR3 covers 14 residues. Written as DNA, the CDR3 is TGTGCCAGCAGCCCTGCCGGGGGTCGTTCACCCCTCCACTTT. Translation gives CASSPAGGRSPLHF. Full variable domain (outside the CDR3, taken from reference TRBV5-6 and TRBJ1-6): DAGVTQSPTHLIKTRGQQVTLRCSPKSGHDTVSWYQQALGQGPQFIFQYYEEEERQRGNFPDRFSGHQFPNYSSELNVNALLLGDSALYLCASSPAGGRSPLHFGNGTRLTVT.

This clone was detected a few times. The chain employs TRBV6-5 and TRBJ2-3, with D perhaps TRBD2 (6 bases). This CDR3 has 15 residues. Germline loops: CDR1 MNHEY, CDR2 SVGAGI. V was pared by 5 bases and J by 2 bases, with 14 bases between. CDR3 DNA sequence: TGTGCCAGCAGTCCCCTTCGCGGGGTCACAGATACGCAGTATTTT. Protein sequence: CASSPLRGVTDTQYF.

The chain carries TRBV6-5 and TRBJ1-5; 8 bases map to TRBD1. CDR3 length: 14 residues. After removal of 4 bases from V and 8 bases from J, the junction contained 7 bases not matched to a gene. The germline V gene has CDR1 MNHEY and CDR2 SVGAGI. The CDR3, as DNA: TGTGCCAGCAGTTCGGACAGGGCGGGTAAGCCCCAGCATTTT. Its translation: CASSSDRAGKPQHF.

The rearrangement links TRBV6-5 to TRBJ1-3, with 10 bases aligning to TRBD1. The CDR3 is made up of 15 amino acids. Per germline, CDR1 MNHEY and CDR2 SVGAGI. Trimming removed 6 bases from V and 2 bases from J; junction bases left unmatched: 4. The CDR3 here is CASSDRGQAGNTIYF. The CDR3 coding sequence is TGTGCCAGCAGCGACAGGGGGCAAGCTGGAAACACCATATATTTT.

The J gene is TRBJ2-5, the V gene TRBV29-1; 8 nucleotides agree with TRBD1. Germline lookup yields CDR1 SQVTM and CDR2 ANQGSEA. This CDR3 region has 15 residues. The ends lost 6 bases at V and 4 bases at J; junction bases unmatched: 13. This chain's CDR3 is CSVAPGGGHLETQYF. CDR3 DNA: TGCAGCGTAGCCCCAGGGGGCGGGCACCTAGAGACCCAGTACTTC.

This clone was seen just once. This chain connects TRBV18 to TRBJ1-5, with TRBD1 identical over 9 bases. The CDR3 covers 17 residues. Germline lookup yields CDR1 KGHSH and CDR2 LQKENI. V was clipped by 3 bases and J by 2 bases; unmatched bases: 8. CDR3 bases: TGTGCCAGCTCACCCTCCACAGGGGGCGTGGGCAATCAGCCCCAGCATTTT. This sequence encodes CASSPSTGGVGNQPQHF.

The chain joins TRBV3-1 (or the pseudogene TRBV3-2) to TRBJ1-5, with 7 bases identical to TRBD1. The CDR3 length is 12 residues. CDR1 LGHDT and CDR2 YNNKEL come from the germline V gene (reference sequence). V shed 4 bases and J 11 bases; nucleotides not matched to a gene: 5. CDR3 region: CASSRDQGAQHF. The CDR3 nucleotides read TGTGCCAGCAGCCGAGATCAGGGGGCCCAGCATTTT.

The chain uses TRBV4-1 and TRBJ2-1; the match to TRBD2 covers 13 bases. The CDR3 spans 18 residues. The germline V gene has CDR1 MGHRA and CDR2 YSYEKL. The ends lost 1 base at V and 2 bases at J; junction bases unmatched: 5. The DNA of the CDR3 is TGCGCCAGCAGCCAAGGGACTAGCGGGAGTTTCCCCTACAATGAGCAGTTCTTC. It specifies CASSQGTSGSFPYNEQFF.

The V and J genes are TRBV19 and TRBJ1-4; 7 positions agree with TRBD1. CDR3 length equals 13 residues. J gave up 5 bases and V 6 bases, and 3 bases lay outside the gene matches. Per germline, CDR1 LNHDA and CDR2 SQIVND (reference sequence). CDR3 in amino acids: CASSGQANEKLFF. The CDR3 bases are TGTGCCAGTAGCGGACAGGCAAATGAAAAACTGTTTTTT.

The J gene is TRBJ2-1, the V gene TRBV13; TRBD2 is a possible D gene (6 bases). Germline CDR1 reads PRHDT; CDR2 reads FYEKMQ (reference sequence). The CDR3 totals 16 residues. V was cut by 2 bases and J by 9 bases, with 20 bases left in between. The CDR3 bases are TGTGCCAGCAGCTTACCCGCCGCACAGACTAGTAGTGAGCAGTTCTTC. Translating gives CASSLPAAQTSSEQFF.

The genes are TRBV6-5 and TRBJ2-1, with a possible D match to TRBD2 (6 bases). CDR3 length: 12 residues. In germline, CDR1 is MNHEY, CDR2 SVGAGI. Trimming shortened V by 5 bases and J by 8 bases, and 10 bases separated the two germline ends. Here the CDR3 reads CASSPSGHEQFF. For the CDR3, the DNA is TGTGCCAGCAGTCCGAGCGGGCATGAGCAGTTCTTC.

The chain employs TRBV27 and TRBJ2-3, with 7 nucleotides matching TRBD2. V was clipped by 2 bases and J by 0 bases; unmatched bases: 5. The CDR3 contains 16 residues. The germline gives CDR1 MNHEY, CDR2 SMNVEV (reference sequence). The DNA of the CDR3 is TGTGCCAGCAGTTTACTCCAGCGGGATAGCACAGATACGCAGTATTTT. This encodes CASSLLQRDSTDTQYF.

This clone came up once. V is TRBV5-6 and J is TRBJ2-7; possible D gene TRBD2, 5 bases. Germline V CDR1 and CDR2: SGHDT, YYEEEE. The CDR3 runs 15 residues. V lost 6 bases, J lost 0 bases, and 16 bases lay in between. CDR3 bases: TGTGCCAGCAACCCCGGCGGGTGGGGCTCCTACGAGCAGTACTTC. Translated: CASNPGGWGSYEQYF. Complete variable domain (other parts from reference TRBV5-6 and TRBJ2-7): DAGVTQSPTHLIKTRGQQVTLRCSPKSGHDTVSWYQQALGQGPQFIFQYYEEEERQRGNFPDRFSGHQFPNYSSELNVNALLLGDSALYLCASNPGGWGSYEQYFGPGTRLTVT.

This clone was seen once. This chain connects TRBV10-3 to TRBJ2-1; 8 bases match TRBD2. The CDR3 contains 16 residues. Germline lookup yields CDR1 ENHRY and CDR2 SYGVKD. With V trimmed by 0 bases and J by 4 bases, 5 bases remained unmatched. CDR3: CAISESAGALYNEQFF. The CDR3 DNA sequence: TGTGCCATCAGTGAGTCAGCGGGAGCATTGTACAATGAGCAGTTCTTC.

The chain joins TRBV28 to TRBJ1-1, with TRBD1 matching over 7 bases. With V trimmed by 9 bases and J by 2 bases, 12 bases remained unmatched. Germline V gives CDR1 MDHEN, CDR2 SYDVKM. The CDR3 covers 15 residues. CDR3 nucleotides: TGTGCCAGTTATACCGTGACAGGGAGAAACACTGAAGCTTTCTTT. Encoded protein: CASYTVTGRNTEAFF.

This clone was counted between two and nine times. This chain connects TRBV29-1 to TRBJ2-7; D gene ambiguous. CDR3 size: 15 residues. Germline CDR1 SQVTM, CDR2 ANQGSEA. V dropped 4 bases and J dropped 2 bases, with 18 bases sitting between them. The CDR3 DNA follows: TGCAGCGTTGTTAGGCGCGGTGGCAGAACCTACGAGCAGTACTTC. This gives the protein CSVVRRGGRTYEQYF.

The chain has TRBV6-6 and TRBJ2-5; weak D call: TRBD2 (6 bases). V lost 0 bases and J 3 bases, leaving 11 bases between the germline ends. Germline lookup yields CDR1 MNHNY and CDR2 SVGAGI (reference sequence). The CDR3 has 15 amino acids. The CDR3 region has the DNA TGTGCCAGCAGTTACTCACTAGCCGTTGAAGAGACCCAGTACTTC. Translation gives CASSYSLAVEETQYF.

The gene calls are TRBV10-3 and TRBJ2-7, with TRBD1 matching over 9 bases. Losses at the gene ends were 6 bases for V and 0 bases for J; bases not matched to a gene: 6. Germline CDR1 and CDR2: ENHRY and SYGVKD. This CDR3 is built from 15 residues. The CDR3 reads CAIRGPGQGSYEQYF. For the CDR3, the DNA is TGTGCCATCAGGGGACCGGGACAGGGCTCCTACGAGCAGTACTTC.

V is TRBV7-6 and J is TRBJ2-7; 10 bases are shared with TRBD2. The J segment lost 6 bases and the V segment lost 2 bases, leaving 1 base of the junction unmatched. Germline CDR1 reads SGHVS; CDR2 reads FNYEAQ. The CDR3 runs to 13 residues. CDR3 sequence reads: CASSLLAGVEQYF. CDR3 DNA: TGTGCCAGCAGCTTACTAGCGGGAGTCGAGCAGTACTTC.

The rearrangement joins TRBV28 to TRBJ2-7; unclear D gene. The germline V gene encodes CDR1 MDHEN and CDR2 SYDVKM. V was clipped by 4 bases and J by 3 bases, with 16 bases between them. The CDR3 extends over 15 amino acids. The CDR3 loop reads CASSSPSLVGYEQYF. CDR3 coding DNA: TGTGCCAGCAGTTCCCCCTCACTGGTCGGCTACGAGCAGTACTTC. Full variable domain (outside the CDR3, taken from reference TRBV28 and TRBJ2-7): DVKVTQSSRYLVKRTGEKVFLECVQDMDHENMFWYRQDPGLGLRLIYFSYDVKMKEKGDIPEGYSVSREKKERFSLILESASTNQTSMYLCASSSPSLVGYEQYFGPGTRLTVT.

The V call is TRBV28, the J call TRBJ2-1; D not certain. V was clipped by 3 bases and J by 4 bases, with 16 bases between them. The CDR3 contains 16 residues. Looked up from germline, CDR1 is MDHEN and CDR2 is SYDVKM. The CDR3 bases are TGTGCCAGCAGTTTTTGGTCGACTCACTATTACAATGAGCAGTTCTTC. Its translation: CASSFWSTHYYNEQFF.

The rearrangement joins TRBV3-1 (or the pseudogene TRBV3-2) to TRBJ2-7; 11 bases are shared with TRBD2. The CDR3 is 14 residues long. The V gene's germline CDR1 is LGHDT and CDR2 YNNKEL (reference sequence). V gave up 4 bases and J gave up 6 bases; unmatched junction bases: 5. CDR3 residues: CASSRGLAGSEQYF. As DNA, the CDR3 is TGTGCCAGCAGCCGAGGACTAGCGGGTTCCGAGCAGTACTTC.